This T cell receptor beta chain appears in the sequencing data of a study of blood T cells in healthy people across ages. General study points: The unsorted PBMCs prevented any conclusive comparison of naive versus antigen-experienced cells.

Between the trimmed V and J ends, which lost 5 bases and 4 bases, there was a span of 12 bases. This CDR3 has 13 amino acids. CDR1 and CDR2 from the germline V gene are SGHTA and FQGTGA. Then a second PCR, running about 6 to 11 cycles, was carried out with a sample-barcoded 5' primer and a J-beta primer mix. TCRdb called the 5' RACE reads again in MiXCR, with one record for every CDR3 protein. Among under 1 million distinct CDR3 sequences listed, more than 40% were seen once. This clonotype was counted only a few times. Its antigen is unknown. The TCR was taken from a man aged 60 to 75 in good health. The genes are TRBV7-3 and TRBJ2-7; D is tentatively TRBD1 or TRBD2 (5 bases each). The sample was blood. The CDR3 is CASSPGATYEQYF. CDR3 bases: TGTGCCAGCAGCCCCGGGGCAACGTACGAGCAGTACTTC.